The 8 T cell receptor beta chains reported below all come from one sample, sequenced in a study of response to subunit inactivated influenza vaccine. TCRdb re-analysed the RT-PCR reads in MiXCR, keeping a single row per CDR3 protein. The table has roughly 630,000 distinct CDR3 sequences, around 15% seen once. The source was PBMCs from blood, collected around 15 days before vaccination. Receptors were obtained from a man aged 50-60 years who received an inactivated influenza vaccine.

The chain uses TRBV7-9 and TRBJ2-3; D ambiguous. Germline CDR1 SEHNR, CDR2 FQNEAQ (reference sequence). CDR3 size: 15 residues. Trimming stripped 1 base from V and 0 bases from J, with 8 bases between. The CDR3 spells CASSLVPVSTDTQYF. The CDR3 DNA follows: TGTGCCAGCAGCTTAGTCCCCGTAAGCACAGATACGCAGTATTTT.

V and J are TRBV12-3 or TRBV12-4 and TRBJ2-3; TRBD2 is a possible D gene (5 bases). The CDR3 spans 13 residues. With 0 bases removed from V and 5 bases from J, the gap between germline ends came to 6 bases. The CDR3 DNA sequence: TGTGCCAGCAGTTTAGCTGCGGGAGATACGCAGTATTTT. Protein product: CASSLAAGDTQYF.

This clonotype was counted between two and nine times. The V call is TRBV4-3, the J call TRBJ2-1, with D tentatively TRBD1 (6 bases). The CDR3 is 15 residues long. The germline V gene encodes CDR1 LGHNA and CDR2 YSLEER. V was clipped by 0 bases and J by 4 bases, with 10 bases between them. The CDR3 sequence is CASSQDGDRYNEQFF. CDR3 coding DNA: TGCGCCAGCAGCCAAGATGGCGACAGGTACAATGAGCAGTTCTTC.

V is TRBV20-1 and J is TRBJ2-6, with D hard to call. The CDR3 consists of 14 residues. V shed 3 bases and J shed 0 bases, with 6 bases lying between them. Germline V gene lookup returns CDR1 DFQATT and CDR2 SNEGSKA (reference sequence). CDR3 nucleotide sequence: TGCAGTGCTAGCCCGAACTCTGGGGCCAACGTCCTGACTTTC. Protein sequence: CSASPNSGANVLTF.

In its sample, this clonotype was seen a few times. This sequence joins TRBV10-3 and TRBJ2-1, with D possibly matching TRBD1 (5 bases). Trimming removed 0 bases from V and 0 bases from J, with 6 bases in between. Germline V gene data show CDR1 as ENHRY and CDR2 as SYGVKD. The CDR3 loop spans 15 amino acids. The CDR3 region is CAISESGDSYNEQFF. CDR3 sequence (DNA): TGTGCCATCAGTGAGTCAGGGGACTCCTACAATGAGCAGTTCTTC.

This clonotype came up a few times. This chain uses TRBV12-5 with TRBJ2-5; the D is unclear. Germline CDR1 LGHNT, CDR2 FRNRAP. This CDR3 has 14 residues. V was cut by 1 base and J by 1 base, with 7 bases left in between. The CDR3: CASGLDAVQETQYF. The CDR3 nucleotides are TGTGCTAGTGGTTTGGATGCCGTCCAAGAGACCCAGTACTTC.

This clonotype was seen a handful of times. The rearrangement links TRBV12-3 or TRBV12-4 to TRBJ2-7; 7 bases match TRBD1. This CDR3 comprises 17 residues. Unmatched junction bases numbered 14, after V lost 4 bases and J lost 2 bases. CDR3 region: CASSSKRTGLTTYEQYF. The CDR3 bases are TGTGCCAGCAGTTCCAAGAGGACAGGCCTAACCACCTACGAGCAGTACTTC.

The V gene is TRBV15, the J gene TRBJ2-3; D is tentatively TRBD1 or TRBD2 (6 bases each). The CDR3 spans 14 residues. V lost 3 bases and J 3 bases, leaving 10 bases between the germline ends. Per the germline V gene, CDR1 is LNHNV and CDR2 is YYDKDF (reference sequence). CDR3 in amino acids: CATSREGGTDTQYF. For the CDR3, the DNA is TGTGCCACCAGCAGGGAGGGGGGTACAGATACGCAGTATTTT.